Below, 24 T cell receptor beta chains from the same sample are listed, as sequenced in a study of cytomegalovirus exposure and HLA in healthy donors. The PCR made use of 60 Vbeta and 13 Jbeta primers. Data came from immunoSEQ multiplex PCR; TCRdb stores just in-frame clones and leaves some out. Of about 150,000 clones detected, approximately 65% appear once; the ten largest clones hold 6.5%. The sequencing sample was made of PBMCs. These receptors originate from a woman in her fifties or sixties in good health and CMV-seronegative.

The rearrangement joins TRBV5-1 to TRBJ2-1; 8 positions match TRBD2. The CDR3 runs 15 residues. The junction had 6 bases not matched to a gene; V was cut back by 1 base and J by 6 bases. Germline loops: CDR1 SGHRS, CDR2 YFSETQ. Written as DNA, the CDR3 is TGCGCCAGCAGCTTGCGGAGCGGGGGACTCAATGAGCAGTTCTTC. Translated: CASSLRSGGLNEQFF.

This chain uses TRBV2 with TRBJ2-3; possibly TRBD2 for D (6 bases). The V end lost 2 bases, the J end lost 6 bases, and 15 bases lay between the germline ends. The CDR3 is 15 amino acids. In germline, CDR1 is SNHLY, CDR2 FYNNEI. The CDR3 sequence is CASSEQDYLWDTQYF. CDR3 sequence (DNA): TGTGCCAGCAGTGAACAGGACTACCTTTGGGATACGCAGTATTTT.

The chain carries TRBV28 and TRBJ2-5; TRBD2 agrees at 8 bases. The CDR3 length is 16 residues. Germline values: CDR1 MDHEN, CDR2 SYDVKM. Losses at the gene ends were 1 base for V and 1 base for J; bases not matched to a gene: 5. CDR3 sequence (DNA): TGTGCCAGCAGTTTATCGGGTAGCGGGGTCCAAGAGACCCAGTACTTC. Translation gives CASSLSGSGVQETQYF. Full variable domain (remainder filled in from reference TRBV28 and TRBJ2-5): DVKVTQSSRYLVKRTGEKVFLECVQDMDHENMFWYRQDPGLGLRLIYFSYDVKMKEKGDIPEGYSVSREKKERFSLILESASTNQTSMYLCASSLSGSGVQETQYFGPGTRLLVL.

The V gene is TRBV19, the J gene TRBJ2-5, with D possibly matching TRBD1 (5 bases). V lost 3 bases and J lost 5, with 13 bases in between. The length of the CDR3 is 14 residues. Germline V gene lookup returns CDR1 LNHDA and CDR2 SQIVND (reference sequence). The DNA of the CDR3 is TGTGCCAGTAGTATCACAGGAGTCGGTGAGACCCAGTACTTC. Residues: CASSITGVGETQYF.

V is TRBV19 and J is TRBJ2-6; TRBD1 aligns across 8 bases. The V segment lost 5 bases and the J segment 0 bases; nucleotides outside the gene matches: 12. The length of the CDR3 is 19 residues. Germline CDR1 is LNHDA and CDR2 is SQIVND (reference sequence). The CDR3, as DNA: TGTGCCAGTAGTCCCACGGACAGGGAAGTATACTCTGGGGCCAACGTCCTGACTTTC. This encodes CASSPTDREVYSGANVLTF.

The CDR3 sequence is CASTRGLAGTLNGANVLTF. Here the CDR3 DNA reads TGTGCCAGCACACGTGGACTAGCGGGTACCCTTAATGGGGCCAACGTCCTGACTTTC. This chain links TRBV7-2 with TRBJ2-6; 11 bases fit TRBD2. This CDR3 has 19 amino acids. Germline V gene data show CDR1 as SGHTA and CDR2 as FQGNSA. Unmatched junction bases numbered 14, after V lost 7 bases and J lost 3 bases.

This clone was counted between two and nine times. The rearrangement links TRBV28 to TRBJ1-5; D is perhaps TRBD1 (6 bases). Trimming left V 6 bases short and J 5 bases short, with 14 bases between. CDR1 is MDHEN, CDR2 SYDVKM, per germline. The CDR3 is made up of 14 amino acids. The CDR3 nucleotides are TGTGCCAGCAGGACGGACAGTATAGATCAGCCCCAGCATTTT. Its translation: CASRTDSIDQPQHF. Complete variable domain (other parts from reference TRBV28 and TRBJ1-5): DVKVTQSSRYLVKRTGEKVFLECVQDMDHENMFWYRQDPGLGLRLIYFSYDVKMKEKGDIPEGYSVSREKKERFSLILESASTNQTSMYLCASRTDSIDQPQHFGDGTRLSIL.

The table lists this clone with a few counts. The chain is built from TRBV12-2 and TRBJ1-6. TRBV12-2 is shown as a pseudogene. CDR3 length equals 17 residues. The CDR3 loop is CASRSGLTSSYNSPLHF. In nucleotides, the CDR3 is TGTGCAAGTCGGAGTGGTCTTACTAGCTCCTATAATTCACCCCTCCACTTT.

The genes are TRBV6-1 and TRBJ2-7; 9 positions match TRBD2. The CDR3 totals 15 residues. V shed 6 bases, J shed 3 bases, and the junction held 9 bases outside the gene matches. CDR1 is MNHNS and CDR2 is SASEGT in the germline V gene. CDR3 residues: CASRAFSGSGYEQYF. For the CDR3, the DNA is TGTGCCAGCAGAGCTTTTAGCGGGAGCGGCTACGAGCAGTACTTC.

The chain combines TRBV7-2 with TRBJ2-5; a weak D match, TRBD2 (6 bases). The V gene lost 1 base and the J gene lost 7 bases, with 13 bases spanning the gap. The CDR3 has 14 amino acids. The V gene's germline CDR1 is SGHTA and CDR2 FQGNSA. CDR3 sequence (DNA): TGTGCCAGCAGCTTAGTAGGGCAGGGAGGGACCCAGTACTTC. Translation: CASSLVGQGGTQYF.

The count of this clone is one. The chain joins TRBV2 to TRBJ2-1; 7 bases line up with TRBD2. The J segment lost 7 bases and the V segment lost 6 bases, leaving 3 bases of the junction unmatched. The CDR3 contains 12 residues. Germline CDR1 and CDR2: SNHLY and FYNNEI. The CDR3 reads CASSREENEQFF. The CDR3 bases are TGTGCCAGCAGCCGGGAGGAAAATGAGCAGTTCTTC. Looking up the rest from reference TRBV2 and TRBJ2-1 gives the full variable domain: EPEVTQTPSHQVTQMGQEVILRCVPISNHLYFYWYRQILGQKVEFLVSFYNNEISEKSEIFDDQFSVERPDGSNFTLKIRSTKLEDSAMYFCASSREENEQFFGPGTRLTVL.

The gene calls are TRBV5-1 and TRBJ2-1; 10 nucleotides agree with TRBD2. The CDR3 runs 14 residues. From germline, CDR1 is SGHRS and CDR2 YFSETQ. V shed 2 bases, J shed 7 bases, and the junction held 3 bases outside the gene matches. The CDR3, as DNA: TGCGCCAGCAGCTTTAGCGGGGGGAGGAATGAGCAGTTCTTC. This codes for CASSFSGGRNEQFF.

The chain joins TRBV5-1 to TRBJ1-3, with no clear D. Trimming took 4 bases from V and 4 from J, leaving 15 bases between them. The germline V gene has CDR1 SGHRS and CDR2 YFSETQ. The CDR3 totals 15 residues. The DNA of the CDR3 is TGCGCCAGCAGCCCAGACTCGGGGAGAGGAAACACCATATATTTT. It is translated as CASSPDSGRGNTIYF.

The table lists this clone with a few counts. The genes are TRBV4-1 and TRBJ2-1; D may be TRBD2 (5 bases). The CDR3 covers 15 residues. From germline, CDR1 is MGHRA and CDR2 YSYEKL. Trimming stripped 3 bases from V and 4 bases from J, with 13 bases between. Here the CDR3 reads CASSQVDRDYNEQFF. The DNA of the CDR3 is TGCGCCAGCAGCCAGGTGGATCGGGATTACAATGAGCAGTTCTTC.

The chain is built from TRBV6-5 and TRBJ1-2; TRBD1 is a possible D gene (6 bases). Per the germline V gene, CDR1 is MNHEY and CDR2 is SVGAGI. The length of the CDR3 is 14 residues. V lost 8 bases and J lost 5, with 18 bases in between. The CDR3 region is CASRTEWQGYGYTF. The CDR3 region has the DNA TGTGCCAGCCGAACGGAATGGCAGGGGTATGGCTACACCTTC.

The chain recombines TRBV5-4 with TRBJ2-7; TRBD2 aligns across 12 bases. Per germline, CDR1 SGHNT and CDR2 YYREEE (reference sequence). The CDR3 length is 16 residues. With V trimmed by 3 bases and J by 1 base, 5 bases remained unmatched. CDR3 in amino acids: CASSSRTSGVSYEQYF. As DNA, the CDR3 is TGTGCCAGCAGCTCCAGGACTAGCGGGGTGTCCTACGAGCAGTACTTC.

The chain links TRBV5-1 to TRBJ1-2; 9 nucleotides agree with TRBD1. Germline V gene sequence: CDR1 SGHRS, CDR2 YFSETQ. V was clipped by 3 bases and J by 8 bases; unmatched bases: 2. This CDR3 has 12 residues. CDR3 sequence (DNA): TGCGCCAGCAGCTCCACAGGGGGCGGCTACACCTTC. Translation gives CASSSTGGGYTF. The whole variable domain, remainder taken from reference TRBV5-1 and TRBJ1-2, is KAGVTQTPRYLIKTRGQQVTLSCSPISGHRSVSWYQQTPGQGLQFLFEYFSETQRNKGNFPGRFSGRQFSNSRSEMNVSTLELGDSALYLCASSSTGGGYTFGSGTRLTVV.

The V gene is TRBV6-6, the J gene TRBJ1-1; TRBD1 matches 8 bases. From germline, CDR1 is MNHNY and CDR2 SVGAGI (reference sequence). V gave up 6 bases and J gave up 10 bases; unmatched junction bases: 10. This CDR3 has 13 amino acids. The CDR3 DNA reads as TGTGCCAGCAGCAGACAGGGGAGTGGACGAGCTTTCTTT. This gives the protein CASSRQGSGRAFF.

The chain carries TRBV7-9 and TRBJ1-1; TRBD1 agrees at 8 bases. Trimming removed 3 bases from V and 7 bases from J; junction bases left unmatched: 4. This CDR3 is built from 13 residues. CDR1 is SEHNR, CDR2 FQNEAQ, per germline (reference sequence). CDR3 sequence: CASSFYDRGEAFF. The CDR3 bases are TGTGCCAGCAGCTTTTATGACAGGGGTGAAGCTTTCTTT. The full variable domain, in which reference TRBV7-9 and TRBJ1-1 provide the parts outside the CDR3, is DTGVSQNPRHKITKRGQNVTFRCDPISEHNRLYWYRQTLGQGPEFLTYFQNEAQLEKSRLLSDRFSAERPKGSFSTLEIQRTEQGDSAMYLCASSFYDRGEAFFGQGTRLTVV.

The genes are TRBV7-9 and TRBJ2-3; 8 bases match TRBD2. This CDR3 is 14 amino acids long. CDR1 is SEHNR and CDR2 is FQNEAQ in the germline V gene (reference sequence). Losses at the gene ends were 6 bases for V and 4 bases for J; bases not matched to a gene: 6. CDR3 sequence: CASSPGGAADTQYF. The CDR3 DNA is TGTGCCAGCAGTCCCGGGGGGGCCGCAGATACGCAGTATTTT.

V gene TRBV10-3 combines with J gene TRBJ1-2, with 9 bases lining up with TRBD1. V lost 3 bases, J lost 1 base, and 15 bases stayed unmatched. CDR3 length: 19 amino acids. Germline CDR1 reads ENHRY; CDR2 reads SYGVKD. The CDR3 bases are TGTGCCATCAGTGATTTCGCCCGGGACAGGGAATCAGTTAACTATGGCTACACCTTC. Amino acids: CAISDFARDRESVNYGYTF.

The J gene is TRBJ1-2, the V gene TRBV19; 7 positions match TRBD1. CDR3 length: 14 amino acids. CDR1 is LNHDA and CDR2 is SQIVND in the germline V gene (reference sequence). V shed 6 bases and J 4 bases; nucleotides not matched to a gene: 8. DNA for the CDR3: TGTGCCAGTAGCTTGACAGGGATTCGCTATGGCTACACCTTC. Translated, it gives CASSLTGIRYGYTF. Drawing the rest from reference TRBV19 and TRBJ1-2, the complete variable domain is DGGITQSPKYLFRKEGQNVTLSCEQNLNHDAMYWYRQDPGQGLRLIYYSQIVNDFQKGDIAEGYSVSREKKESFPLTVTSAQKNPTAFYLCASSLTGIRYGYTFGSGTRLTVV.

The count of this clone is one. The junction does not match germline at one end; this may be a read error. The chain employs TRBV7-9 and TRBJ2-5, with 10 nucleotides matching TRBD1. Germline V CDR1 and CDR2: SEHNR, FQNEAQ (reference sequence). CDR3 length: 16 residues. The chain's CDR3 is CSSSLAGTGDQETQYF. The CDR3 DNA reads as TGTTCCAGCAGCTTAGCCGGGACAGGGGACCAAGAGACCCAGTACTTC.

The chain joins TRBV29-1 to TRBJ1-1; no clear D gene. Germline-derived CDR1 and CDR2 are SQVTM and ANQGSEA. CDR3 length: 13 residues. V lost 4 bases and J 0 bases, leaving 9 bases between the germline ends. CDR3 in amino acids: CSVAAAMNTEAFF. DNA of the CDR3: TGCAGCGTTGCCGCGGCAATGAACACTGAAGCTTTCTTT. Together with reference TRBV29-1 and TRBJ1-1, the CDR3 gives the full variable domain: SAVISQKPSRDICQRGTSLTIQCQVDSQVTMMFWYRQQPGQSLTLIATANQGSEATYESGFVIDKFPISRPNLTFSTLTVSNMSPEDSSIYLCSVAAAMNTEAFFGQGTRLTVV.